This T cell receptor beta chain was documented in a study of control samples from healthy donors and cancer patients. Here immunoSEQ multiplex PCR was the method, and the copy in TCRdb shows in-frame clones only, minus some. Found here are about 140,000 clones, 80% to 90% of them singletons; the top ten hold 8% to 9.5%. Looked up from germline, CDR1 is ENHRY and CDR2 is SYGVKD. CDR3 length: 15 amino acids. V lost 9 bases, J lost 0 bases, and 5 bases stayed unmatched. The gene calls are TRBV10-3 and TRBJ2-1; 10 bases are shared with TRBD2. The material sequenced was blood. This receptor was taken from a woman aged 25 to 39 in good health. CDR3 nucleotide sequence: TGTGCCATAGCGGGAGGGCAGAGCTCCTACAATGAGCAGTTCTTC. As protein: CAIAGGQSSYNEQFF.